Presented here are 3 T cell receptor beta chains from one specimen sequenced in a study of cytomegalovirus exposure and HLA in healthy donors (dated by TCRdb to 2017 to 2019). Receptor amplification or capture employed the immunoSEQ multiplex PCR assay. For the multiplex PCR, a mixture combining 60 forward primers for TCR Vbeta segments and 13 reverse primers for TCR Jbeta segments was used. Imported from immuneACCESS, the table was reduced by TCRdb to in-frame sequences with V and J called. These copies leave out some clones; in studies compared against another copy, an unresolved V gene accounts for under half, and the cause of the remainder is not known. Per the sample table, the count is roughly 100,000 clones. Jointly, the top ten make up around 3.2% of the sample. Sequenced input: PBMCs. The receptors derive from a man in his forties in good health and CMV-seronegative.

The chain uses TRBV18 and TRBJ2-5; TRBD2 is a possible D gene (6 bases). This CDR3 spans 15 amino acids. Germline-derived CDR1 and CDR2 are KGHSH and LQKENI. Trimming removed 4 bases from V and 0 bases from J, with 12 bases in between. CDR3 sequence: CASSLEAGYQETQYF. The CDR3 DNA reads TGTGCCAGCTCACTCGAGGCGGGGTACCAAGAGACCCAGTACTTC.

The chain joins TRBV10-2 to TRBJ2-1, with 7 bases fitting TRBD2. The trim removed 2 bases at V and 6 bases at J, leaving 4 bases unmatched. CDR1 and CDR2 (germline): WSHSY, SAAADI. CDR3 length: 14 amino acids. The CDR3 sequence is CASSEDSGLNEQFF. CDR3 sequence (DNA): TGCGCCAGCAGTGAGGATAGCGGGCTCAATGAGCAGTTCTTC.

This rearrangement joins TRBV9 to TRBJ2-3; the match to TRBD1 covers 7 bases. Per the germline V gene, CDR1 is SGDLS and CDR2 is YYNGEE. V shed 4 bases, J shed 2 bases, and the junction held 7 bases outside the gene matches. This CDR3 contains 15 residues. CDR3 region: CASSPWDSPTDTQYF. The CDR3 DNA reads TGTGCCAGCAGCCCCTGGGACAGCCCCACAGATACGCAGTATTTT.